This T cell receptor beta chain appears in the sequencing data of a study of CD8 T cells in Susac syndrome. Whole-study context: Clinically active disease was present in over 5 of the sequenced Susac syndrome patients. Roughly eight of these patients were in remission. Study observations and caveats: The Susac syndrome CD4+ T cell repertoires displayed no clonal expansion.

In regard to this clonotype: No antigen is known for it.

Per the germline V gene, CDR1 is DFQATT and CDR2 is SNEGSKA (reference sequence). The CDR3 loop spans 14 amino acids. The germline V and J ends were trimmed by 6 bases and 7 bases, with 19 bases remaining between them. An input of about 0.5 to 1 ug of RNA was subjected to reverse transcription using random hexamers. TCRdb re-called the immunoSEQ multiplex PCR reads through MiXCR, storing one row per CDR3 protein. The table lists hundreds of thousands of distinct CDR3 sequences, about 94% of them singletons, with around 0.16% in the top ten. Sequences were obtained from CD4+ T cells from PBMCs. This clonotype was obtained from a human donor with Susac syndrome. This rearrangement joins TRBV20-1 to TRBJ2-1, with a possible D match to TRBD2 (6 bases). The DNA of the CDR3 is TGCAGTGCCCCGTTTGGGGGGTGGTCTAATGAGCAGTTCTTC. It specifies CSAPFGGWSNEQFF.